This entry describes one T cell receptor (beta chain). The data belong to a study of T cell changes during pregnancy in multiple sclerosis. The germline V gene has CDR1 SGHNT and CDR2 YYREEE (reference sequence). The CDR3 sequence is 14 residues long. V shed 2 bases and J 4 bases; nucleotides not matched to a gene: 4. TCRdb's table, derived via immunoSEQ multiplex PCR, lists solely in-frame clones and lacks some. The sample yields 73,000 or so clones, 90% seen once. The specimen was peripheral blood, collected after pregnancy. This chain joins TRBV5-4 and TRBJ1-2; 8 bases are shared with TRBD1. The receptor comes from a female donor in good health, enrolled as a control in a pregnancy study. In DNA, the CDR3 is TGTGCCAGCAGCTTACCACAGGGGGGCTATGGCTACACCTTC. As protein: CASSLPQGGYGYTF.